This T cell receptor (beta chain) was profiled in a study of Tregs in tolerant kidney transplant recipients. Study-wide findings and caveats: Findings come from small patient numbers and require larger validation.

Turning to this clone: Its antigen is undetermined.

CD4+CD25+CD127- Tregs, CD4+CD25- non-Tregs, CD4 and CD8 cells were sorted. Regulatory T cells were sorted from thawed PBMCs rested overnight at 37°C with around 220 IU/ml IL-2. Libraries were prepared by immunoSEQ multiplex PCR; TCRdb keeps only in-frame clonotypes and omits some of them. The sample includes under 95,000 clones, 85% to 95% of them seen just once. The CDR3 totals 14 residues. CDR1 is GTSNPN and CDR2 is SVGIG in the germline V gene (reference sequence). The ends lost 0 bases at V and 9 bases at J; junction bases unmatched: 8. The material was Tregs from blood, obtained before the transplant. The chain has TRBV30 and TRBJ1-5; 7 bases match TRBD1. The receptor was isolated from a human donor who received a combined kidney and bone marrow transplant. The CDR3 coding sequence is TGTGCCTGGAGTGTACGACAGGGAGGGCTGCCCCAGCATTTT. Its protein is CAWSVRQGGLPQHF.